This is a list of T cell receptor beta chains from one sample in a study of glioma-infiltrating T cells after dendritic cell vaccination. Some clones are missing from TCRdb's copy, which holds only in-frame ones; the method was immunoSEQ multiplex PCR. The data contain under 130,000 clones, around 91% of them singletons. This material consisted of blood, taken after dendritic cell vaccination. The source of these receptors is a human donor with glioblastoma. Both conserved end residues are part of each CDR3. Each record gives: D gene, clone size, J gene, V gene, CDR3 DNA, CDR3 protein. A D gene is named only where the DNA matches it firmly. Clone size is shown for a subset of rows, as once, few, many or a class of expanded clone.

D gene: TRBD1; clone size: .; J gene: TRBJ2-5; V gene: TRBV5-4; CDR3 DNA: TGTGCCAGCAGCTCCGGACAGGGGGGAGAGACCCAGTACTTC; CDR3 protein: CASSSGQGGETQYF
D gene: TRBD1; clone size: .; J gene: TRBJ2-7; V gene: TRBV19; CDR3 DNA: TGTGCCAGTAGACCGGGACAGCAAACCTACGAGCAGTACTTC; CDR3 protein: CASRPGQQTYEQYF
D gene: TRBD1; clone size: .; J gene: TRBJ2-3; V gene: TRBV9; CDR3 DNA: TGTGCCAGCAGCGTATCAGGGGGCCCCGAAGGGGATACGCAGTATTTT; CDR3 protein: CASSVSGGPEGDTQYF
D gene: TRBD1; clone size: .; J gene: TRBJ2-1; V gene: TRBV6-5; CDR3 DNA: TGTGCCAGCAGCAACCCGGGACAGGGAAAGTTCTTC; CDR3 protein: CASSNPGQGKFF
D gene: TRBD2; clone size: .; J gene: TRBJ2-2; V gene: TRBV27; CDR3 DNA: TGTGCCAGCAGTTTGCCTAGCGGGGGCACCGGGGAGCTGTTTTTT; CDR3 protein: CASSLPSGGTGELFF
D gene: .; clone size: .; J gene: TRBJ1-2; V gene: TRBV6-1; CDR3 DNA: TGTGCCAGCAGTTCACAAGGGGCGGTTGGCTACACCTTC; CDR3 protein: CASSSQGAVGYTF
D gene: .; clone size: once; J gene: TRBJ1-5; V gene: TRBV7-8; CDR3 DNA: TGTGCCAGCAGCCCGGTACGGGCGGGTAACCAGCCCCAGCATTTT; CDR3 protein: CASSPVRAGNQPQHF
D gene: TRBD1; clone size: few; J gene: TRBJ2-7; V gene: TRBV13; CDR3 DNA: TGTGCCAGCAGCGGCCCGGGACAGGGTAAGCAGTACTTC; CDR3 protein: CASSGPGQGKQYF
D gene: TRBD1; clone size: .; J gene: TRBJ1-2; V gene: TRBV2; CDR3 DNA: TGTGCCAGCAGTACAGGGGAATATGGCTACACCTTC; CDR3 protein: CASSTGEYGYTF
D gene: .; clone size: few; J gene: TRBJ2-2; V gene: TRBV12-5; CDR3 DNA: TGTGCTAGTGGTTTGGGGACTGGTTTTGCCGGGGAGCTGTTTTTT; CDR3 protein: CASGLGTGFAGELFF
D gene: .; clone size: once; J gene: TRBJ1-3; V gene: TRBV4-1; CDR3 DNA: TGCGCCAGCAGCCAAGAGCACAGGAGCTCTGGAAACACCATATATTTT; CDR3 protein: CASSQEHRSSGNTIYF